Each of the 21 T cell receptor beta chains below was sequenced from the same sample in a study of shared clonotypes between healthy human individuals. Here immunoSEQ multiplex PCR was the method, and the copy in TCRdb shows in-frame clones only, minus some. The sample includes more than 550,000 clones, approximately 72% seen only once; the top ten take approximately 1.7%. The sample was memory CD4+ T cells sorted from blood. Subset specified: CD45RA-negative fraction. These receptors all come from a woman aged 30 to 39 in good health.

The chain links TRBV5-6 to TRBJ1-1, with unresolved D. Per germline, CDR1 SGHDT and CDR2 YYEEEE. CDR3 size: 15 residues. Trimming stripped 3 bases from V and 0 bases from J, with 12 bases between. CDR3 region: CASSWGLAMNTEAFF. CDR3 coding DNA: TGTGCCAGCAGCTGGGGATTGGCTATGAACACTGAAGCTTTCTTT.

This clone was counted at least ten times. The rearrangement joins TRBV11-2 to TRBJ1-3; D gene uncertain. The CDR3 runs 15 residues. The ends were cut back, 5 bases at V and 0 bases at J, with 11 bases in the middle. CDR1 SGHAT and CDR2 FQNNGV come from the germline V gene. This CDR3 reads CASSISGVSGNTIYF. The CDR3 nucleotides are TGTGCCAGCAGCATTTCCGGGGTCTCTGGAAACACCATATATTTT.

The chain is built from TRBV7-8 and TRBJ1-3, with TRBD1 as a possible D gene (6 bases). The V end was cut by 6 bases, the J end by 3 bases, with 9 bases between. The germline V gene encodes CDR1 SGHVS and CDR2 FQNEAQ. This CDR3 comprises 13 residues. In nucleotides, the CDR3 is TGTGCCAGCAGAGGGGGAAGTGGAAACACCATATATTTT. Residues: CASRGGSGNTIYF.

The V call is TRBV4-1, the J call TRBJ2-4, with a tentative D call TRBD2 (6 bases). Germline-derived CDR1 and CDR2 are MGHRA and YSYEKL. V lost 4 bases and J 3 bases, leaving 16 bases between the germline ends. The CDR3 consists of 16 residues. The CDR3 DNA is TGCGCCAGCAGCCCAAGAGGGTCGGAGGGCAAAAACATTCAGTACTTC. As protein: CASSPRGSEGKNIQYF.

The J gene is TRBJ2-5, the V gene TRBV30; no clear D. The tail of the sequence fits TRBJ2-7 better, so the J call may be wrong. The CDR3 is made up of 11 amino acids. CDR1 is GTSNPN, CDR2 SVGIG, per germline (reference sequence). The CDR3 region is CAWRYHYEQYF. The CDR3 bases are TGTGCCTGGAGATACCACTACGAGCAGTACTTC.

This chain uses TRBV6-5 with TRBJ1-1; weak D call: TRBD1 (5 bases). There are 16 residues in the CDR3. Deletions cut 0 bases from V and 1 base from J, with 12 bases between. Looked up from germline, CDR1 is MNHEY and CDR2 is SVGAGI. The CDR3 coding sequence is TGTGCCAGCAGTTACTCGAGTAGGGGCGCGAACACTGAAGCTTTCTTT. Protein sequence: CASSYSSRGANTEAFF.

V is TRBV19 and J is TRBJ1-3; D is ambiguous. Germline values: CDR1 LNHDA, CDR2 SQIVND (reference sequence). The CDR3 is made up of 15 amino acids. Trimming pared 4 bases from V and 0 bases from J, leaving 10 bases between. CDR3 region: CASSSLQSSGNTIYF. CDR3 bases: TGTGCCAGTAGTAGCCTGCAGAGCTCTGGAAACACCATATATTTT.

The chain recombines TRBV6-6 with TRBJ1-1, with a tentative D call TRBD1 (6 bases). Germline loops: CDR1 MNHNY, CDR2 SVGAGI (reference sequence). Trimming took off 3 bases at V and 1 base at J, with 12 bases between the two ends. The CDR3 is made up of 15 amino acids. Here the CDR3 reads CASSYRTVGNTEAFF. CDR3 DNA: TGTGCCAGCAGTTATCGGACAGTCGGGAACACTGAAGCTTTCTTT.

The rearrangement uses TRBV29-1 and TRBJ1-1; the D gene is possibly TRBD1 (6 bases). V was shortened by 7 bases and J by 4 bases, with 16 bases between the two germline ends. The CDR3 extends over 13 amino acids. Germline CDR1 and CDR2: SQVTM and ANQGSEA. CDR3 region: CSAGKGGGTEAFF. The CDR3 nucleotides read TGCAGCGCCGGAAAAGGGGGTGGCACTGAAGCTTTCTTT.

The chain employs TRBV5-4 and TRBJ2-5; 7 bases are shared with TRBD1. The CDR3 is 13 amino acids. V dropped 3 bases and J dropped 4; count of bases not matched to a gene: 3. Germline-derived CDR1 and CDR2 are SGHNT and YYREEE (reference sequence). CDR3 residues: CASSSTGVETQYF. For the CDR3, the DNA is TGTGCCAGCAGCTCCACAGGGGTAGAGACCCAGTACTTC. Supplemented by reference TRBV5-4 and TRBJ2-5, the full variable domain reads ETGVTQSPTHLIKTRGQQVTLRCSSQSGHNTVSWYQQALGQGPQFIFQYYREEENGRGNFPPRFSGLQFPNYSSELNVNALELDDSALYLCASSSTGVETQYFGPGTRLLVL.

The gene calls are TRBV7-9 and TRBJ2-5, with a possible D match to TRBD1 (6 bases). The germline gives CDR1 SEHNR, CDR2 FQNEAQ (reference sequence). This CDR3 comprises 12 residues. The V gene lost 6 bases and the J gene lost 4 bases, with 9 bases spanning the gap. CDR3 region: CASSPGVETQYF. The CDR3 DNA sequence: TGTGCCAGCAGTCCAGGGGTAGAGACCCAGTACTTC.

The chain links TRBV7-2 to TRBJ1-1; no firm D call. The CDR3 runs to 12 residues. The V gene's germline CDR1 is SGHTA and CDR2 FQGNSA. V shed 5 bases and J shed 3 bases, with 7 bases lying between them. CDR3 in amino acids: CASSHGHTEAFF. As DNA, the CDR3 is TGTGCCAGCAGCCATGGACACACTGAAGCTTTCTTT.

The chain recombines TRBV5-1 with TRBJ2-6; TRBD2 agrees at 8 bases. The germline CDR1 and CDR2 sequences are SGHRS and YFSETQ. V was pared by 6 bases and J by 1 base, with 3 bases of the junction left unmatched. This CDR3 has 15 residues. CDR3 bases: TGCGCCAGCACCCGGGGGGGATCTGGGGCCAACGTCCTGACTTTC. Translation gives CASTRGGSGANVLTF. Based on the CDR3 plus reference TRBV5-1 and TRBJ2-6, the full variable domain is KAGVTQTPRYLIKTRGQQVTLSCSPISGHRSVSWYQQTPGQGLQFLFEYFSETQRNKGNFPGRFSGRQFSNSRSEMNVSTLELGDSALYLCASTRGGSGANVLTFGAGSRLTVL.

A remark on this clone: At the DNA level, this CDR3 is encoded by other sequences in the same sample as well. This chain uses TRBV19 with TRBJ1-5, with D possibly TRBD1 on 5 matching bases. V was pared by 3 bases and J by 0 bases, with 9 bases between. Germline-derived CDR1 and CDR2 are LNHDA and SQIVND (reference sequence). This CDR3 has 15 residues. The chain's CDR3 is CASSIGTPSNQPQHF. For the CDR3, the DNA is TGTGCCAGTAGTATCGGGACCCCTAGCAATCAGCCCCAGCATTTT.

The chain couples TRBV11-1 to TRBJ2-1; tentative D call: TRBD1 (6 bases). This CDR3 region has 12 residues. Trimming cost V 5 bases and J 8 bases, with 10 bases left between them. Germline lookup yields CDR1 SGHAT and CDR2 FQDESV (reference sequence). Written as DNA, the CDR3 is TGTGCCAGCAGCCGAAACAGGGATGAGCAGTTCTTC. Translating gives CASSRNRDEQFF.

The CDR3 sequence is CASSLGRQIAYNEQFF. DNA of the CDR3: TGTGCCAGCTCCCTGGGTCGACAGATTGCCTACAATGAGCAGTTCTTC. This chain links TRBV18 with TRBJ2-1; tentatively, D is TRBD1 (5 bases). The germline V and J ends were trimmed by 6 bases and 2 bases, with 17 bases remaining between them. The germline V gene encodes CDR1 KGHSH and CDR2 LQKENI. This CDR3 has 16 residues. The full variable domain, in which reference TRBV18 and TRBJ2-1 provide the parts outside the CDR3, is NAGVMQNPRHLVRRRGQEARLRCSPMKGHSHVYWYRQLPEEGLKFMVYLQKENIIDESGMPKERFSAEFPKEGPSILRIQQVVRGDSAAYFCASSLGRQIAYNEQFFGPGTRLTVL.

The V call is TRBV28, the J call TRBJ2-6; weak D call: TRBD1 (6 bases). Per germline, CDR1 MDHEN and CDR2 SYDVKM. The CDR3 is 16 amino acids. The V and J ends lost 7 bases and 2 bases respectively, with 15 bases between them. Here the CDR3 DNA reads TGTGCCAGCACAACAGGGAGTTCTCCTGGGGCCAACGTCCTGACTTTC. Translation gives CASTTGSSPGANVLTF.

This chain connects TRBV19 to TRBJ1-5; D not resolved. V shed 2 bases and J shed 7 bases, with 9 bases lying between them. This CDR3 spans 13 amino acids. The germline CDR1 and CDR2 sequences are LNHDA and SQIVND (reference sequence). Here the CDR3 DNA reads TGTGCCAGTAGTATACAGACGGGACAGCCCCAGCATTTT. The encoded protein is CASSIQTGQPQHF.

This clone was seen a handful of times. This chain links TRBV9 with TRBJ1-2; the D gene is possibly TRBD1 (6 bases). Germline CDR1 is SGDLS and CDR2 is YYNGEE. V was pared by 0 bases and J by 5 bases, with 14 bases between. The CDR3 is 15 residues long. CDR3 loop: CASSVGTGQDYGYTF. The CDR3 DNA reads TGTGCCAGCAGCGTAGGTACAGGGCAAGATTATGGCTACACCTTC.

This clone was observed a single time. This rearrangement joins TRBV28 to TRBJ1-3; D uncertain. V was clipped by 5 bases and J by 0 bases, with 14 bases between them. Germline values: CDR1 MDHEN, CDR2 SYDVKM. This CDR3 is 16 amino acids long. DNA for the CDR3: TGTGCCAGCAGTCCCCCCCCGGACGCCTCTGGAAACACCATATATTTT. Residues: CASSPPPDASGNTIYF.

This clone occurred once. The chain carries TRBV4-1 and TRBJ1-2; possible D gene TRBD1, 6 bases. Germline-derived CDR1 and CDR2 are MGHRA and YSYEKL. The V gene lost 0 bases and the J gene lost 6 bases, with 17 bases spanning the gap. The CDR3 consists of 16 residues. CDR3 residues: CASSQDYTGRSNGYTF. CDR3 nucleotides: TGCGCCAGCAGCCAAGATTATACAGGGAGGTCCAATGGCTACACCTTC.